The rows below give T cell receptor beta chains drawn from one sample of a study of shared clonotypes between healthy human individuals. Profiled with immunoSEQ multiplex PCR; TCRdb holds only in-frame clones, not every one. The table lists roughly 2.2 million clones, more than 85% of them singletons. The specimen sequenced was naive CD4+ T cells from PBMCs. The source of these receptors is a man aged 18 to 30 in good health. Some clones in this sample may be carry-over from other donors' samples. Both conserved end residues are part of each CDR3. D genes are given only for firm matches. Size is omitted from some rows. Given values are once, few, many or a class for expanded clones.

size	J	D	V	CDR3	DNA
-	TRBJ2-3	TRBD1	TRBV30	CAWSSVRGSDTQYF	TGTGCCTGGAGTTCCGTCAGGGGGTCAGATACGCAGTATTTT
-	TRBJ2-1	TRBD2	TRBV7-3	CASSLSGSNGEQFF	TGTGCCAGCAGCTTAAGCGGGAGTAACGGTGAGCAGTTCTTC
once	TRBJ2-3	TRBD2	TRBV7-3	CASSRIGLAGEDTQYF	TGTGCCAGCAGCAGGATAGGACTAGCGGGAGAAGATACGCAGTATTTT
once	TRBJ1-1	-	TRBV7-9	CASSSGENTEAFF	TGTGCCAGCAGCTCCGGAGAGAACACTGAAGCTTTCTTT
-	TRBJ1-1	TRBD1	TRBV28	CASSGTGGLGNTEAFF	TGTGCCAGCAGTGGGACAGGGGGCTTGGGGAACACTGAAGCTTTCTTT
-	TRBJ2-5	TRBD1	TRBV19	CASSSWTGGFAETQYF	TGTGCCAGTAGTAGCTGGACAGGGGGCTTTGCAGAGACCCAGTACTTC
-	TRBJ1-2	-	TRBV28	CASNPFDRPYGYTF	TGTGCCAGCAATCCGTTCGACAGACCCTATGGCTACACCTTC
-	TRBJ1-1	-	TRBV19	CASSRQSLNTEAFF	TGTGCCAGTAGTCGACAGTCCTTGAACACTGAAGCTTTCTTT
-	TRBJ2-4	-	TRBV28	CASSSTGLAKNIQYF	TGTGCCAGCAGTTCGACAGGACTAGCCAAAAACATTCAGTACTTC
once	TRBJ2-3	TRBD2	TRBV30	CAWRQAGGTDTQYF	TGTGCCTGGAGACAAGCGGGAGGGACAGATACGCAGTATTTT
-	TRBJ1-2	-	TRBV28	CASIGLGDGYTF	TGTGCCAGCATCGGGTTAGGGGACGGCTACACCTTC
once	TRBJ2-7	-	TRBV7-6	CASSLSPQGGYEQYF	TGTGCCAGCAGCTTATCCCCCCAGGGGGGCTACGAGCAGTACTTC
-	TRBJ1-2	-	TRBV10-1	CASSESPDYGYTF	TGCGCCAGCAGTGAGTCCCCCGACTATGGCTACACCTTC
once	TRBJ2-7	TRBD1	TRBV27	CASSLRLLGQGKYEQYF	TGTGCCAGCAGTTTAAGGTTGTTGGGACAGGGGAAATACGAGCAGTACTTC
-	TRBJ1-2	-	TRBV5-6	CASSLEGRGYGYTF	TGTGCCAGCAGCTTGGAAGGCAGGGGATATGGCTACACCTTC
-	TRBJ2-4	TRBD2	TRBV9	CASSVGGSALAKNIQYF	TGTGCCAGCAGCGTCGGGGGGTCAGCACTAGCCAAAAACATTCAGTACTTC
-	TRBJ2-7	TRBD2	TRBV28	CASRCRDYSCYEQYF	TGTGCCAGCAGGTGCAGGGACTACTCCTGCTACGAGCAGTACTTC
-	TRBJ2-7	TRBD2	TRBV5-1	CASSYGLAGAYEQYF	TGCGCCAGCAGCTACGGACTAGCGGGAGCCTACGAGCAGTACTTC
once	TRBJ1-2	TRBD1	TRBV4-1	CASSATGLGGYTF	TGCGCCAGCAGCGCGACAGGGCTCGGTGGCTACACCTTC
-	TRBJ2-7	TRBD2	TRBV5-4	CASSRFTGLAGGVEQYF	TGTGCCAGCAGCCGATTTACTGGACTAGCGGGAGGAGTCGAGCAGTACTTC
-	TRBJ2-2	TRBD1	TRBV11-2	CASSPRTGSGELFF	TGTGCCAGCAGCCCGCGGACAGGGTCCGGGGAGCTGTTTTTT
-	TRBJ1-2	TRBD1	TRBV10-3	CAISGRLNRGLLYGYTF	TGTGCCATCAGTGGGCGATTGAACAGGGGTCTTTTATATGGCTACACCTTC
once	TRBJ1-1	-	TRBV7-9	CASSLASPRTGVNTEAFF	TGTGCCAGCAGCTTAGCTTCCCCCCGGACCGGCGTGAACACTGAAGCTTTCTTT
-	TRBJ1-4	-	TRBV28	CAVSKSTNEKLFF	TGTGCCGTCAGTAAGTCAACTAATGAAAAACTGTTTTTT
-	TRBJ2-2	-	TRBV28	CASSLTALNTGELFF	TGTGCCAGCAGTTTAACGGCCCTAAACACCGGGGAGCTGTTTTTT
-	TRBJ1-2	TRBD1	TRBV5-4	CASSFGQAEGGYTF	TGTGCCAGCAGCTTCGGACAGGCCGAGGGTGGCTACACCTTC
-	TRBJ2-7	TRBD1	TRBV7-3	CASSSGTGPYEQYF	TGTGCCAGCAGCTCCGGGACAGGGCCCTACGAGCAGTACTTC
once	TRBJ2-7	-	TRBV9	CASSPKWGNLATRPYEQYF	TGTGCCAGCAGCCCCAAGTGGGGGAACCTAGCGACCCGCCCCTACGAGCAGTACTTC
-	TRBJ2-7	-	TRBV21-1	CASSNSSGYTYEQYF	TGTGCCAGCAGCAATTCTAGCGGGTACACCTACGAGCAGTACTTC
-	TRBJ1-1	-	TRBV5-1	CASSPALNTEAFF	TGCGCCAGCAGTCCAGCCCTTAACACTGAAGCTTTCTTT
-	TRBJ1-3	-	TRBV2	CASSEAVTIYF	TGTGCCAGCAGTGAAGCAGTTACCATATATTTT
-	TRBJ1-4	-	TRBV6-1	CASRTAGNEKLFF	TGTGCCAGCAGAACGGCTGGGAATGAAAAACTGTTTTTT
-	TRBJ1-4	-	TRBV28	CASSFEAPGKLFF	TGTGCCAGCAGTTTCGAGGCCCCAGGAAAACTGTTTTTT
-	TRBJ1-4	-	TRBV6-6	CASTWGPSNEKLFF	TGTGCCAGCACTTGGGGACCGAGTAATGAAAAACTGTTTTTT
-	TRBJ1-1	TRBD1	TRBV27	CASSRRQGWDTEAFF	TGTGCCAGCAGTCGTCGACAGGGGTGGGACACTGAAGCTTTCTTT
-	TRBJ2-3	-	TRBV6-1	CASTPEAGTFYTQYF	TGTGCCAGCACCCCGGAGGCAGGGACGTTTTATACGCAGTATTTT
-	TRBJ2-2	TRBD2	TRBV5-1	CASSLKTGGPATGELFF	TGCGCCAGCAGCTTGAAAACGGGAGGGCCGGCCACCGGGGAGCTGTTTTTT
-	TRBJ2-2	-	TRBV19	CASSISMNTGELFF	TGTGCCAGTAGTATATCAATGAACACCGGGGAGCTGTTTTTT
-	TRBJ1-2	-	TRBV6-5	CASSYSSVQRNYGYTF	TGTGCCAGCAGTTACTCGTCTGTACAGCGAAACTATGGCTACACCTTC
-	TRBJ2-5	TRBD1	TRBV6-1	CASSVLRQGAETQYF	TGTGCCAGCAGTGTACTGAGACAGGGTGCGGAGACCCAGTACTTC
-	TRBJ1-2	TRBD1	TRBV25-1	CASSEAGTGAFYGYTF	TGTGCCAGCAGTGAAGCCGGGACAGGGGCCTTCTATGGCTACACCTTC
-	TRBJ2-4	-	TRBV6-5	CASTGEVIAKNIQYF	TGTGCCAGCACCGGAGAGGTCATAGCCAAAAACATTCAGTACTTC
-	TRBJ1-2	TRBD1	TRBV28	CASSLTGATYGYTF	TGTGCCAGCAGTTTAACAGGGGCAACCTATGGCTACACCTTC
-	TRBJ1-5	TRBD1	TRBV28	CASSGTGHQPQHF	TGTGCCAGCAGCGGGACAGGGCATCAGCCCCAGCATTTT
-	TRBJ2-1	TRBD2	TRBV19	CASSIRSGTKQFF	TGTGCCAGTAGTATCCGGAGCGGGACTAAGCAGTTCTTC
-	TRBJ2-7	TRBD2	TRBV28	CASSSLGGGLYF	TGTGCCAGCAGTTCCCTGGGCGGGGGACTGTACTTC
-	TRBJ1-5	-	TRBV19	CASHSSNQPQHF	TGTGCCAGCCACTCAAGCAATCAGCCCCAGCATTTT
-	TRBJ1-1	-	TRBV7-8	CASSLALGTNTEAFF	TGTGCCAGCAGCTTAGCTCTGGGGACTAACACTGAAGCTTTCTTT
-	TRBJ1-5	-	TRBV28	CASSIWGGGAQPQHF	TGTGCCAGCAGTATCTGGGGAGGAGGGGCTCAGCCCCAGCATTTT